The 21 T cell receptor beta chains in this list originate from one sample, sequenced in a study of CD8 T cells in Susac syndrome. An amount of RNA that ranged from about 0.45 to 1 ug was reverse transcribed with random hexamers. TCRdb independently ran MiXCR on the immunoSEQ multiplex PCR reads; one entry per CDR3 protein. This sample has about 140,000 distinct CDR3 sequences, with roughly 94% found just once. Sample: CD4+ T cells from PBMCs. These TCRs come from a human donor with Susac syndrome.

The chain recombines TRBV12-3 or TRBV12-4 with TRBJ2-3; no reliable D call. The CDR3 runs 14 residues. Trimming stripped 2 bases from V and 1 base from J, with 7 bases between. Here the CDR3 DNA reads TGTGCCAGCAGTTTAATGACTGGCACAGATACGCAGTATTTT. It specifies CASSLMTGTDTQYF.

The gene calls are TRBV30 and TRBJ1-1; D unclear. Germline CDR1 is GTSNPN and CDR2 is SVGIG (reference sequence). V shed 1 base and J shed 5 bases, with 11 bases lying between them. The CDR3 length is 13 residues. In nucleotides, the CDR3 is TGTGCCTGGAGTGCTTCTCAGCGGACTGAAGCTTTCTTT. Protein sequence: CAWSASQRTEAFF.

The rearrangement joins TRBV14 to TRBJ2-5, with 10 bases matching TRBD2. The germline gives CDR1 SGHDN, CDR2 FVKESK. The CDR3 has 15 residues. The V and J ends lost 6 bases and 4 bases, in that order; junction bases with no gene match: 8. CDR3 protein: CASRKGLARGETQYF. Here the CDR3 DNA reads TGTGCCAGCAGAAAGGGACTAGCGAGAGGAGAGACCCAGTACTTC.

CDR3 nucleotides: TGCGCCAGCAGTTCAGGAGACAGGGGCACAGATACGCAGTATTTT. Encoded protein: CASSSGDRGTDTQYF. V is TRBV5-1 and J is TRBJ2-3; 7 bases map to TRBD1. Germline CDR1 and CDR2: SGHRS and YFSETQ. The CDR3 sequence is 15 residues long. Trimming removed 5 bases from V and 1 base from J; junction bases left unmatched: 7.

The chain couples TRBV7-2 to TRBJ1-5; D unresolved. Trimming cost V 3 bases and J 0 bases, with 9 bases left between them. The CDR3 totals 15 residues. CDR1 and CDR2 (germline): SGHTA, FQGNSA. The DNA of the CDR3 is TGTGCCAGCAGCTTTTCCCGGAATAGCAATCAGCCCCAGCATTTT. It yields the protein CASSFSRNSNQPQHF.

V gene TRBV4-1 combines with J gene TRBJ2-5; 7 nucleotides match TRBD1. The germline V gene encodes CDR1 MGHRA and CDR2 YSYEKL. The CDR3 spans 13 residues. Trimming removed 5 bases from V and 3 bases from J; junction bases left unmatched: 3. CDR3: CASSFDREETQYF. CDR3 bases: TGCGCCAGCAGCTTCGACAGGGAAGAGACCCAGTACTTC.

The chain has TRBV20-1 and TRBJ1-1; tentative D call: TRBD1 (6 bases). CDR1 is DFQATT, CDR2 SNEGSKA, per germline (reference sequence). The CDR3 is 14 amino acids. Trimming shortened V by 5 bases and J by 5 bases, and 18 bases separated the two germline ends. The CDR3 spells CSAPQRQVGTEAFF. CDR3 DNA: TGCAGTGCTCCCCAGAGACAGGTCGGAACTGAAGCTTTCTTT.

V usage is TRBV4-1 and J usage is TRBJ1-2; D is ambiguous. Germline CDR1 MGHRA, CDR2 YSYEKL. CDR3 length equals 13 residues. Trimming removed 0 bases at V and 5 bases at J, with 7 bases between. For the CDR3, the DNA is TGCGCCAGCAGCCAAGATCCCAGATATGGCTACACCTTC. Protein product: CASSQDPRYGYTF.

This clonotype was recorded once. V gene TRBV4-1 combines with J gene TRBJ1-5; 8 bases align to TRBD1. Germline CDR1 reads MGHRA; CDR2 reads YSYEKL. V was pared by 0 bases and J by 7 bases, with 5 bases of the junction left unmatched. CDR3 size: 15 residues. The CDR3 region is CASSQEGQGSQPQHF. For the CDR3, the DNA is TGCGCCAGCAGCCAAGAAGGACAGGGCTCCCAGCCCCAGCATTTT.

The rearrangement joins TRBV25-1 to TRBJ2-7, with D possibly matching TRBD1 (5 bases). The CDR3 consists of 16 residues. Germline loops: CDR1 MGHDK, CDR2 SYGVNS. V was shortened by 2 bases and J by 2 bases, with 16 bases between the two germline ends. CDR3 nucleotides: TGTGCCAGCAGTGAAGAAGACAGAACTAACGCCTACGAGCAGTACTTC. Its translation: CASSEEDRTNAYEQYF.

The CDR3 is CASSGEGGGPGEQYF. CDR3 DNA sequence: TGTGCCAGCAGTGGAGAGGGGGGGGGCCCCGGGGAGCAGTACTTC. The V call is TRBV9, the J call TRBJ2-7; possibly TRBD2 for D (7 bases). V was pared by 5 bases and J by 7 bases, with 22 bases between. CDR3 length: 15 amino acids. Germline loops: CDR1 SGDLS, CDR2 YYNGEE.

This clonotype was seen a few times. The genes are TRBV11-1 and TRBJ2-3; tentatively, D is TRBD1 (5 bases). The germline gives CDR1 SGHAT, CDR2 FQDESV (reference sequence). CDR3 size: 14 residues. V lost 3 bases to trimming and J lost 2 bases, with 9 bases between them. The CDR3 reads CASSFTGPTDTQYF. The CDR3 DNA follows: TGTGCCAGCAGCTTTACAGGACCCACAGATACGCAGTATTTT. Based on the CDR3 plus reference TRBV11-1 and TRBJ2-3, the full variable domain is EAEVAQSPRYKITEKSQAVAFWCDPISGHATLYWYRQILGQGPELLVQFQDESVVDDSQLPKDRFSAERLKGVDSTLKIQPAELGDSAMYLCASSFTGPTDTQYFGPGTRLTVL.

The chain employs TRBV14 and TRBJ2-7; 10 bases line up with TRBD2. The germline V gene has CDR1 SGHDN and CDR2 FVKESK. CDR3 length: 15 residues. With V trimmed by 4 bases and J by 5 bases, 8 bases remained unmatched. The CDR3 is CASSLGGSGRHEQYF. CDR3 in DNA: TGTGCCAGCAGCCTCGGTGGTAGCGGGAGGCACGAGCAGTACTTC.

This chain joins TRBV25-1 and TRBJ2-5; D possibly corresponds to TRBD1 (6 bases). V was cut by 2 bases and J by 5 bases, with 24 bases left in between. Germline assignment: CDR1 MGHDK and CDR2 SYGVNS. The CDR3 length is 18 residues. In DNA, the CDR3 is TGTGCCAGCAGTGAAGCCGGTCGAGGCCTGGGGGCAGGGGAGACCCAGTACTTC. It specifies CASSEAGRGLGAGETQYF.

The J gene is TRBJ2-1, the V gene TRBV27; a possible D gene is TRBD1 (5 bases). Germline CDR1 and CDR2: MNHEY and SMNVEV (reference sequence). The germline V and J ends were trimmed by 7 bases and 13 bases, with 8 bases remaining between them. CDR3 length: 9 residues. The CDR3 DNA sequence: TGTGCCAGCACAGGGAATCAGTTCTTC. It encodes CASTGNQFF.

The chain joins TRBV21-1 to TRBJ2-7; TRBD1 reflects the table's D call only, with no check against the DNA. TRBV21-1 is reported as a pseudogene. The CDR3 runs to 15 residues. The CDR3, as DNA: TGTGCCAGCAGCGAACAGGGGCGGCTTACCTACGAGCAGTACTTC. This codes for CASSEQGRLTYEQYF.

This clonotype appeared once. The chain couples TRBV9 to TRBJ1-1; the match to TRBD1 covers 7 bases. The V gene end was trimmed by 10 bases and the J gene end by 6 bases; junction bases not matched to a gene: 12. There are 13 residues in the CDR3. Germline V gene lookup returns CDR1 SGDLS and CDR2 YYNGEE. CDR3 in DNA: TGTGCCTGTAGTCAGGGGGTTGGCGCTGAAGCTTTCTTT. It encodes CACSQGVGAEAFF. Filled out from reference TRBV9 and TRBJ1-1, the complete variable domain reads DSGVTQTPKHLITATGQRVTLRCSPRSGDLSVYWYQQSLDQGLQFLIQYYNGEERAKGNILERFSAQQFPDLHSELNLSSLELGDSALYFCACSQGVGAEAFFGQGTRLTVV.

This clonotype came up a few times. This rearrangement joins TRBV7-2 to TRBJ2-5; perhaps D is TRBD1 or TRBD2 (5 bases each). V was cut by 5 bases and J by 4 bases, with 11 bases left in between. The CDR3 runs to 13 residues. Germline-derived CDR1 and CDR2 are SGHTA and FQGNSA. The CDR3 nucleotides are TGTGCCAGCAGCCCCGGGACGGGAGAGACCCAGTACTTC. Translated, it gives CASSPGTGETQYF.

This chain connects TRBV9 to TRBJ1-4; 11 bases agree with TRBD1. CDR1 SGDLS and CDR2 YYNGEE come from the germline V gene. V shed 3 bases and J 6 bases; nucleotides not matched to a gene: 4. This CDR3 region has 15 residues. CDR3 protein: CASSGQGQGDEKLFF. In nucleotides, the CDR3 is TGTGCCAGCAGCGGCCAGGGACAGGGGGATGAAAAACTGTTTTTT.

The chain combines TRBV20-1 with TRBJ1-4, with D possibly matching TRBD1 (6 bases). Germline-derived CDR1 and CDR2 are DFQATT and SNEGSKA (reference sequence). V was shortened by 5 bases and J by 7 bases, with 8 bases between the two germline ends. CDR3 length: 11 residues. The CDR3 region has the DNA TGCAGTGCTTACAGGGTTGAAAAACTGTTTTTT. Residues: CSAYRVEKLFF.

A single count supports this clonotype. The chain combines TRBV28 with TRBJ2-7; 7 nucleotides line up with TRBD1. The CDR3 sequence is 14 residues long. The V and J ends lost 5 bases and 0 bases, in that order; junction bases with no gene match: 4. Germline loops: CDR1 MDHEN, CDR2 SYDVKM. The CDR3 loop is CASSRGPISYEQYF. CDR3 DNA: TGTGCCAGCAGTAGGGGGCCCATCTCCTACGAGCAGTACTTC.